This T cell receptor (beta chain) was documented in a study of cytomegalovirus exposure and HLA in healthy donors. Both 60 Vbeta primers and 13 Jbeta primers went into the PCR. Libraries were prepared by immunoSEQ multiplex PCR; TCRdb keeps only in-frame clonotypes and omits some of them. This table holds about 100,000 clones, approximately 89% found once. Study-wide results and caveats: Highly shared variants forming one cluster were likely a sequencing artifact. 87-base-pair reads could not separate some V segments, including TRBV6-2 and TRBV6-3. Researchers reportedly found TCR beta sequences accurately predicted most subjects' HLA-A and HLA-B alleles. As a later analysis revealed, the rate of TCR association differed by HLA locus, with DRB1 most and HLA-C fewest.

CDR1 and CDR2 from the germline V gene are SGHTA and FQGTGA. V shed 1 base and J shed 6 bases, with 16 bases lying between them. CDR3 length equals 16 residues. In regard to this clone: The antigen remains undetermined.

The rearrangement uses TRBV7-3 and TRBJ2-1; possible D gene TRBD1, 7 bases. This receptor was identified in a man aged 30-40 years in good health and CMV-seronegative. The material sequenced was PBMCs. CDR3: CASSLNGGDSSNEQFF. As DNA, the CDR3 is TGTGCCAGCAGCTTAAACGGCGGGGACAGTTCCAATGAGCAGTTCTTC.